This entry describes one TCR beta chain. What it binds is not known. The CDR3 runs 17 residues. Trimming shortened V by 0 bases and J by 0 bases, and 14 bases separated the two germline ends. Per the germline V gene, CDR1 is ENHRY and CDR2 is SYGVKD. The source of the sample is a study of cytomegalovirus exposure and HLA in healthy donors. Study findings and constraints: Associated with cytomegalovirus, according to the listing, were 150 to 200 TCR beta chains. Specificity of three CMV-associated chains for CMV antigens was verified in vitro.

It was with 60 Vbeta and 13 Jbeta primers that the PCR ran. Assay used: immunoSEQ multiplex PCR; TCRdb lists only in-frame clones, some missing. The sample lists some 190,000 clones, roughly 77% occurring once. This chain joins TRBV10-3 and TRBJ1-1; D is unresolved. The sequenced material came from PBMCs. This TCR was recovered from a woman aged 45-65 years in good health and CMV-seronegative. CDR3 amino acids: CAISESQTSTMNTEAFF. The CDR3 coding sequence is TGTGCCATCAGTGAGTCACAGACCAGCACCATGAACACTGAAGCTTTCTTT.